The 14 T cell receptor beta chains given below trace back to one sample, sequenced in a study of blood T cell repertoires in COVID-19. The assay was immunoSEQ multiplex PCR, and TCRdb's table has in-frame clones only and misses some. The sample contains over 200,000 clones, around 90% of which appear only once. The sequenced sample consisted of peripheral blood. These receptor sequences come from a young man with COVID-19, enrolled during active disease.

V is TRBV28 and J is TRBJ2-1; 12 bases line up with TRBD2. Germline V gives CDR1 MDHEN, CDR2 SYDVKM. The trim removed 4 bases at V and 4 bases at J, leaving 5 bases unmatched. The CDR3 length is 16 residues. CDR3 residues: CASSSTGTSGYNEQFF. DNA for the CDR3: TGTGCCAGCAGTTCCACCGGGACTAGCGGGTACAATGAGCAGTTCTTC.

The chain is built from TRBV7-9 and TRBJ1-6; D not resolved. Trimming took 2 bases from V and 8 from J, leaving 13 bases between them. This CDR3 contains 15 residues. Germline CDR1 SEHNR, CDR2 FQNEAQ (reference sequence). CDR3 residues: CASSLTGLSHSPLHF. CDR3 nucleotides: TGTGCCAGCAGCTTAACGGGTTTGAGCCATTCACCCCTCCACTTT.

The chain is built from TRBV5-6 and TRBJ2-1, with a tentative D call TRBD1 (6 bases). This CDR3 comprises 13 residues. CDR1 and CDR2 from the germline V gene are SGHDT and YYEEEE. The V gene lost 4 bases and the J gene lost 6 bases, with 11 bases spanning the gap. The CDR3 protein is CASSKPGVNEQFF. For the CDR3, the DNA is TGTGCCAGCAGCAAGCCAGGGGTCAATGAGCAGTTCTTC.

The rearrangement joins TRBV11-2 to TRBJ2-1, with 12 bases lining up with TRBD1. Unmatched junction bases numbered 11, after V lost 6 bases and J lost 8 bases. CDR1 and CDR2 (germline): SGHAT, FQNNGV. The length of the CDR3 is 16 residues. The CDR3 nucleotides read TGTGCCAGCAGTCCGATTAGGGGACAGGGGGCTGATGAGCAGTTCTTC. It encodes CASSPIRGQGADEQFF.

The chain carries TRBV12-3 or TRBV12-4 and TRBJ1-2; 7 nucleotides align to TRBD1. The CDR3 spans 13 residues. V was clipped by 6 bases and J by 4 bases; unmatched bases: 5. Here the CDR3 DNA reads TGTGCCAGCAGCTGGACAGGAACCTATGGCTACACCTTC. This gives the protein CASSWTGTYGYTF.

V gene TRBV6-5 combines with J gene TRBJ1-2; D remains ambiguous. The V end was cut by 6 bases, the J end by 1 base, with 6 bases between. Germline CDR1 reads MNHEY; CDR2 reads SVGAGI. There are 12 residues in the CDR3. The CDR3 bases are TGTGCCAGCAGACAGATTAACTATGGCTACACCTTC. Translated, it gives CASRQINYGYTF.

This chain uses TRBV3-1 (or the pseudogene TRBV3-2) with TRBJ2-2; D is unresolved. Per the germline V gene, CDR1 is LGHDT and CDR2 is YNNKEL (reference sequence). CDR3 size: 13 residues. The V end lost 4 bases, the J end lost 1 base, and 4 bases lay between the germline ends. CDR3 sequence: CASSPGNTGELFF. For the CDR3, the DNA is TGTGCCAGCAGCCCAGGGAACACCGGGGAGCTGTTTTTT.

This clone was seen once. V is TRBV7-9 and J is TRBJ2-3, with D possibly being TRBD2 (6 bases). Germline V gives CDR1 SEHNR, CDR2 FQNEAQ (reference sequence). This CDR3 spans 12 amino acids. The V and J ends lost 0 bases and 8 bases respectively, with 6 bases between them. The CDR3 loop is CASSLAGGTQYF. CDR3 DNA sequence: TGTGCCAGCAGCTTAGCCGGGGGTACGCAGTATTTT.

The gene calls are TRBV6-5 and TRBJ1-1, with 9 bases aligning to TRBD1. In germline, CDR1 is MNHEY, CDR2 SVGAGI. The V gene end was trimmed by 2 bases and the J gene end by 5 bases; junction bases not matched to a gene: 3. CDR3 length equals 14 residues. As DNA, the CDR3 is TGTGCCAGCAGTTACGACAGGGGGGGAACTGAAGCTTTCTTT. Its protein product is CASSYDRGGTEAFF.

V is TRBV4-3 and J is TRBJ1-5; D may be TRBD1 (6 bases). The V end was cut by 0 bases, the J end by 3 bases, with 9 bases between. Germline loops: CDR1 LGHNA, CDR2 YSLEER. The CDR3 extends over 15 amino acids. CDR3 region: CASSQEQGYNQPQHF. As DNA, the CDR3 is TGCGCCAGCAGCCAAGAACAGGGTTACAATCAGCCCCAGCATTTT.

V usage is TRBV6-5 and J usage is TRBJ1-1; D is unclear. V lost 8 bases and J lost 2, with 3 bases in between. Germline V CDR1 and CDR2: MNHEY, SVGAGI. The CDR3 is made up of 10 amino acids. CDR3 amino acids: CASSNTEAFF. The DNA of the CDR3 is TGTGCCAGCTCAAACACTGAAGCTTTCTTT.

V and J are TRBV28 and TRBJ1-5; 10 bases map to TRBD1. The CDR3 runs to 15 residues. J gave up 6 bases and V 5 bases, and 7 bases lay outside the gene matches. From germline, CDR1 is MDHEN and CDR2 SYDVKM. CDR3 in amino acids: CASSPGTGVVQPQHF. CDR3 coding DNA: TGTGCCAGCAGTCCCGGGACAGGGGTTGTTCAGCCCCAGCATTTT.

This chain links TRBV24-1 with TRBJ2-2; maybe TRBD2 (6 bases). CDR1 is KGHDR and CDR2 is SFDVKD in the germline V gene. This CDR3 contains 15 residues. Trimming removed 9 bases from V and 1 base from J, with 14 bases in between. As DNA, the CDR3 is TGTGCCACCTCCCGGGGGTCAATGAACACCGGGGAGCTGTTTTTT. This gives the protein CATSRGSMNTGELFF.

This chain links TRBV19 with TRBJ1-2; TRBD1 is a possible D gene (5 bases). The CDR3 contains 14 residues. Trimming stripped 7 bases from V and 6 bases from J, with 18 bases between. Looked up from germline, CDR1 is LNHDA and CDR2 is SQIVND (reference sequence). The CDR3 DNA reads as TGTGCCAGTAACAACCAGGGCAGAGAGGATGGCTACACCTTC. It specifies CASNNQGREDGYTF.